The next 16 T cell receptor beta chains were all read from a single sample in a study of long-term antiretroviral therapy in people with HIV (dated by TCRdb to between 2020 and 2023). The immunoSEQ hsTCRB v3.0 assay was used at survey level resolution to sequence the TRB variable region. Drawn from immuneACCESS, this table holds only the in-frame rearrangements with V and J called that TCRdb kept. Clones are partly lost; checked studies trace under half to an unresolved V gene and leave the rest unexplained. The sample table records 25,000 to 30,000 clones; roughly four fifths of these occur just once. The ten top clones hold 9.5% to 12% of the sample. The source was unsorted PBMCs, collected 0.8 years before starting antiretroviral therapy. The receptors here all came from a man younger than 30 with HIV.

CDR3 bases: TGTGCCAGCACCCCCCTATTGGACCCGGCGAGAGAGACCCAGTACTTC. Translation: CASTPLLDPARETQYF. V usage is TRBV7-8 and J usage is TRBJ2-5; D is uncertain. Germline V gene lookup returns CDR1 SGHVS and CDR2 FQNEAQ. Trimming cost V 7 bases and J 4 bases, with 22 bases left between them. CDR3 length: 16 residues.

The chain carries TRBV2 and TRBJ2-3; 10 bases are shared with TRBD1. The germline V gene has CDR1 SNHLY and CDR2 FYNNEI. This CDR3 contains 15 residues. V shed 5 bases, J shed 3 bases, and the junction held 5 bases outside the gene matches. The CDR3 sequence: CASSRDRGSTDTQYF. DNA of the CDR3: TGTGCCAGCAGTCGGGACAGGGGTTCGACAGATACGCAGTATTTT.

Relative to its sample, this clone is medium-sized. J is TRBJ2-1 and V is TRBV29-1; the match to TRBD1 covers 7 bases. Germline CDR1 SQVTM, CDR2 ANQGSEA. After removal of 7 bases from V and 5 bases from J, the junction contained 5 bases not matched to a gene. This CDR3 is 12 amino acids long. CDR3 nucleotide sequence: TGCAGCGCGGGACAGTATAACAATGAGCAGTTCTTC. It codes for CSAGQYNNEQFF.

V is TRBV19 and J is TRBJ2-2; D might be TRBD1 (5 bases). V lost 3 bases, J lost 5 bases, and 10 bases lay in between. This CDR3 region has 14 residues. CDR1 and CDR2 (germline): LNHDA, SQIVND (reference sequence). As DNA, the CDR3 is TGTGCCAGTAGTATCCAGGGAAGGACCGGGGAGCTGTTTTTT. It translates to CASSIQGRTGELFF.

J is TRBJ2-1 and V is TRBV6-4; unclear D gene. The CDR3 length is 13 residues. CDR1 is MRHNA, CDR2 SNTAGT, per germline. Trimming pared 3 bases from V and 5 bases from J, leaving 8 bases between. The CDR3 protein is CASSERDDNEQFF. The CDR3 DNA reads as TGTGCCAGCAGTGAAAGAGACGACAATGAGCAGTTCTTC.

In its sample, this clone was seen once. This chain connects TRBV15 to TRBJ1-3, with D unresolved. Germline loops: CDR1 LNHNV, CDR2 YYDKDF (reference sequence). V dropped 6 bases and J dropped 2 bases, with 8 bases sitting between them. The CDR3 totals 13 residues. CDR3 sequence: CATSSSPGNTIYF. In nucleotides, the CDR3 is TGTGCCACCAGTTCATCTCCTGGAAACACCATATATTTT.

A few counts support this clone. The chain couples TRBV4-2 to TRBJ1-3; 7 nucleotides align to TRBD1. This CDR3 is 14 amino acids long. With 5 bases clipped from V and 2 bases from J, the junction kept 3 bases outside the gene matches. Germline CDR1 is LGHNA and CDR2 is YNFKEQ. Written as DNA, the CDR3 is TGTGCCAGCAGCGCACAGGGGACTGGAAACACCATATATTTT. Protein product: CASSAQGTGNTIYF.

By frequency in the sample, this clone is large (0.1 to 1%). The rearrangement uses TRBV29-1 and TRBJ2-1; maybe TRBD1 (5 bases). CDR1 is SQVTM and CDR2 is ANQGSEA in the germline V gene. The CDR3 has 14 residues. With 3 bases removed from V and 5 bases from J, the gap between germline ends came to 14 bases. Here the CDR3 reads CSVDHPGLHNEQFF. The CDR3 coding sequence is TGCAGCGTTGACCATCCAGGGCTCCACAATGAGCAGTTCTTC.

CDR3 sequence (DNA): TGTGCCACCTCACTGGACAGGGGGCATTCACCCCTCCACTTT. It yields the protein CATSLDRGHSPLHF. The chain is built from TRBV6-6 and TRBJ1-6; 11 bases match TRBD1. CDR1 and CDR2 (germline): MNHNY, SVGAGI (reference sequence). With V trimmed by 10 bases and J by 8 bases, 7 bases remained unmatched. This CDR3 comprises 14 residues.

The V and J genes are TRBV7-8 and TRBJ1-5, with no clear D. V was trimmed by 5 bases and J by 0 bases, leaving 11 bases between them. CDR3 length equals 15 residues. Germline CDR1 reads SGHVS; CDR2 reads FQNEAQ. CDR3 loop: CASSQLPNSNQPQHF. The DNA of the CDR3 is TGTGCCAGCAGCCAACTCCCCAATAGCAATCAGCCCCAGCATTTT.

The chain links TRBV19 to TRBJ2-3; D gene uncertain. V lost 5 bases and J 3 bases, leaving 15 bases between the germline ends. The CDR3 runs to 15 residues. The germline CDR1 and CDR2 sequences are LNHDA and SQIVND (reference sequence). The chain's CDR3 is CASSADTMGTDTQYF. The CDR3 coding sequence is TGTGCCAGTAGTGCCGATACCATGGGGACAGATACGCAGTATTTT.

J is TRBJ1-1 and V is TRBV4-1; no reliable D call. Trimming removed 0 bases at V and 10 bases at J, with 6 bases between. The CDR3 has 11 residues. CDR1 is MGHRA, CDR2 YSYEKL, per germline. This CDR3 reads CASSQDGAAFF. Here the CDR3 DNA reads TGCGCCAGCAGCCAAGATGGTGCAGCTTTCTTT.

DNA of the CDR3: TGTGCCAGCAGCTTGGAAGGTTCCCTTTGGTACGAGCAGTACTTC. It codes for CASSLEGSLWYEQYF. The rearrangement links TRBV5-5 to TRBJ2-7; D is undetermined. V gave up 0 bases and J gave up 4 bases, with 14 bases separating them. Germline-derived CDR1 and CDR2 are SGHKS and YYEKEE (reference sequence). This CDR3 has 15 amino acids.

The chain combines TRBV7-8 with TRBJ2-3; the D is unclear. This CDR3 has 12 residues. Trimming took off 2 bases at V and 2 bases at J, with 2 bases between the two ends. The germline V gene has CDR1 SGHVS and CDR2 FQNEAQ. CDR3 sequence reads: CASSLHTDTQYF. CDR3 nucleotides: TGTGCCAGCAGCTTACACACAGATACGCAGTATTTT. Full variable domain (missing parts from reference TRBV7-8 and TRBJ2-3): GAGVSQSPRYKVAKRGQDVALRCDPISGHVSLFWYQQALGQGPEFLTYFQNEAQLDKSGLPSDRFFAERPEGSVSTLKIQRTQQEDSAVYLCASSLHTDTQYFGPGTRLTVL.

The rearrangement links TRBV5-6 to TRBJ1-2; no clear D gene. The CDR3 consists of 13 residues. CDR1 SGHDT and CDR2 YYEEEE come from the germline V gene. V was trimmed by 9 bases and J by 2 bases, leaving 14 bases between them. In nucleotides, the CDR3 is TGTGCCACCGGTGAAAGGTACAACTATGGCTACACCTTC. It specifies CATGERYNYGYTF.

The chain joins TRBV10-3 to TRBJ1-2, with 12 positions matching TRBD1. Germline V gives CDR1 ENHRY, CDR2 SYGVKD. Germline trimming cut 6 bases from V and 9 bases from J; bases unmatched to any gene: 8. The CDR3 covers 14 residues. The DNA of the CDR3 is TGTGCCATCAGCCCGGGACAGGGGGCGCGGAGCTACACCTTC. It yields the protein CAISPGQGARSYTF.